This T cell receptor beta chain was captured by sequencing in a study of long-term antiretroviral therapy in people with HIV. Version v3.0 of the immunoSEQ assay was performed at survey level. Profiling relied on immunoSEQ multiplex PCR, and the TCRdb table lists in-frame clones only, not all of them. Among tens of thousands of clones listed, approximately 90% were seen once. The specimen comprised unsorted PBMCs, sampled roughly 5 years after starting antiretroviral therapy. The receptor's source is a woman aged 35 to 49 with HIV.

CDR3 residues: CASSLGTSRTYEQYF. CDR3 bases: TGTGCCAGCAGCCTCGGGACTAGCAGGACCTACGAGCAGTACTTC. The rearrangement links TRBV7-2 to TRBJ2-7, with 9 bases matching TRBD2. Germline V gives CDR1 SGHTA, CDR2 FQGNSA. The CDR3 covers 15 residues. The junction had 7 bases not matched to a gene; V was cut back by 5 bases and J by 2 bases.